This TCR beta chain appears in the sequencing data of a study of blood T cell repertoires in COVID-19. Germline lookup yields CDR1 LGHNA and CDR2 YSLEER. V dropped 3 bases and J dropped 4 bases, with 10 bases sitting between them. CDR3 length: 13 amino acids. Repertoires were generated with immunoSEQ multiplex PCR, while TCRdb's copy carries only in-frame clones and drops some. The sample contains around 270,000 clones, around 87% of which appear only once. Sequenced input: peripheral blood. This clonotype was obtained from a woman aged 45-60 years with acute or convalescent COVID-19. V and J are TRBV4-3 and TRBJ2-7, with D unresolved. The CDR3 spells CASSHERRYEQYF. CDR3 DNA: TGCGCCAGCAGCCACGAGCGTCGGTACGAGCAGTACTTC.